Listed here are 3 T cell receptor beta chains from one sample, sequenced in a study of blood T cell repertoires in COVID-19. Produced via immunoSEQ multiplex PCR; TCRdb's table is partial and in-frame only. The sample shows over 130,000 clones, roughly 80% of them seen only once. The sequencing input was peripheral blood. These receptors originate from a man aged 45 to 65 with acute or convalescent COVID-19.

The chain couples TRBV9 to TRBJ2-3, with TRBD1 matching 8 bases. This CDR3 is built from 15 residues. Trimming cost V 4 bases and J 5 bases; bases outside gene matches: 9. Germline CDR1 SGDLS, CDR2 YYNGEE. In DNA form, the CDR3 reads TGTGCCAGCAGCCCGATGACAGGGGCCCAAGATACGCAGTATTTT. This translates into CASSPMTGAQDTQYF.

The chain joins TRBV5-1 to TRBJ1-1; 10 bases are shared with TRBD1. V trimming: 4 bases; J trimming: 2 bases; junction bases outside the gene matches: 8. The CDR3 is 16 amino acids. Germline CDR1 SGHRS, CDR2 YFSETQ. The DNA of the CDR3 is TGCGCCAGCAGCCCGGACAGGGGGGGGATCAACACTGAAGCTTTCTTT. Translated, it gives CASSPDRGGINTEAFF.

The chain combines TRBV5-1 with TRBJ1-6; 7 bases align to TRBD1. The CDR3 consists of 16 residues. Germline CDR1 is SGHRS and CDR2 is YFSETQ. J was trimmed by 6 bases and V by 0 bases; bases with no gene match: 6. CDR3 region: CASSLDGQDFNSPLHF. In DNA, the CDR3 is TGCGCCAGCAGCTTGGATGGACAGGATTTTAATTCACCCCTCCACTTT.